This TCR beta chain emerged from a study of cytomegalovirus exposure and HLA in healthy donors. Worth noting for this clone: Its matching antigen is unknown.

Libraries were prepared by immunoSEQ multiplex PCR; TCRdb keeps only in-frame clonotypes and omits some of them. The sample shows about 73,000 clones, around nine tenths of them seen only once. Whole-study results and caveats: For most TCR sequences rarity was the rule, although some public TCRs occurred in many donors. Cytomegalovirus-associated status was assigned to approximately 160 TCR beta chains.

V was pared by 10 bases and J by 0 bases, with 16 bases between. The CDR3 loop spans 15 amino acids. CDR1 and CDR2 from the germline V gene are LNHDA and SQIVND (reference sequence). Sequencing used PBMCs. The TCR sequence derives from a woman between 18 and 29 years old in good health and CMV-seropositive. V is TRBV19 and J is TRBJ1-5; D not certain. This CDR3 is CATDPGGDSNQPQHF. CDR3 in DNA: TGTGCCACCGACCCGGGCGGGGATAGCAATCAGCCCCAGCATTTT.